This T cell receptor beta chain was profiled in a study of cytomegalovirus exposure and HLA in healthy donors. Turning to the study itself: Out of 350 to 400 genotyped donors, about 80% belonged to the Caucasian-associated ancestry cluster.

Study-level findings and limits: Associated with HLA alleles at 0.05 false discovery rate in a later analysis were some 16,000 TCR beta sequences. The authors later found TCR association rates varying by HLA locus, with DRB1 most and HLA-C fewest. No immune exposure information besides CMV serostatus was available.

Regarding this clone: Its target is not known.

The PCR ran on 60 Vbeta and 13 Jbeta primers. Assay: immunoSEQ multiplex PCR; the TCRdb copy retains only in-frame clones and omits some. The sample has around 180,000 clones; around 80% are singletons. The receptor was derived from a woman between 18 and 29 years old in good health and CMV-seropositive. Specimen: PBMCs.

The CDR3 here is CASSLLPGREETQYF. CDR3 coding DNA: TGCGCCAGCAGCTTGCTTCCAGGGCGAGAGGAGACCCAGTACTTC. V and J are TRBV5-1 and TRBJ2-5; possibly TRBD1 for D (5 bases). CDR3 length: 15 residues. Germline loops: CDR1 SGHRS, CDR2 YFSETQ. With 1 base removed from V and 5 bases from J, the gap between germline ends came to 15 bases.